These 29 T cell receptor beta chains originate from one sample sequenced in a study of blood T cell repertoires in COVID-19. Produced via immunoSEQ multiplex PCR; TCRdb's table is partial and in-frame only. The repertoire holds approximately 500,000 clones, 70% to 90% seen once, with over 1.5% in the top ten. The sequencing sample was made of PBMCs or T cells enriched from blood (not recorded which). These receptors were taken from a woman aged 35 to 49 who had recovered from COVID-19.

J is TRBJ2-7 and V is TRBV2; D is perhaps TRBD2 (6 bases). CDR3 size: 20 residues. Trimming left V 7 bases short and J 7 bases short, with 38 bases between. Germline V lookup: CDR1 SNHLY, CDR2 FYNNEI. The CDR3 DNA is TGTGCCAGCACCGCAGAGCCGGGACTCACACGATCCTTTCCCCCTGCGGAGCAGTACTTC. Its translation: CASTAEPGLTRSFPPAEQYF.

V gene TRBV5-1 combines with J gene TRBJ2-4; D is possibly TRBD1 (5 bases). CDR3 size: 12 residues. Germline V CDR1 and CDR2: SGHRS, YFSETQ. The V end was cut by 0 bases, the J end by 10 bases, with 8 bases between. CDR3 nucleotide sequence: TGCGCCAGCAGCTTGGAGGCAGGGATTCAGTACTTC. As protein: CASSLEAGIQYF.

In this sample, this clone turned up once. CDR3 DNA: TGTGCCAGCAGCAAAGTGGCAGGTAGCTCCTACGAGCAGTACTTC. Its protein product is CASSKVAGSSYEQYF. V gene TRBV21-1 combines with J gene TRBJ2-7; the table's D call, TRBD1, has no DNA check behind it. TRBV21-1 is deemed a pseudogene. The CDR3 consists of 15 residues.

The chain joins TRBV5-4 to TRBJ1-6; 7 bases map to TRBD1. CDR3 length: 14 amino acids. V lost 3 bases and J lost 8; bases outside the gene matches: 5. Germline V gene data show CDR1 as SGHNT and CDR2 as YYREEE (reference sequence). The CDR3, as DNA: TGTGCCAGCAGCTCCGACAGGGTTTATTCACCCCTCCACTTT. This gives the protein CASSSDRVYSPLHF.

The chain has TRBV5-1 and TRBJ2-3; a weak D match, TRBD1 (5 bases). This CDR3 is built from 16 residues. The germline V gene has CDR1 SGHRS and CDR2 YFSETQ. Deletions cut 4 bases from V and 8 bases from J, with 23 bases between. CDR3 sequence reads: CASSPLETATSATQYF. For the CDR3, the DNA is TGCGCCAGCAGCCCACTCGAGACAGCCACTTCAGCTACGCAGTATTTT.

The chain has TRBV18 and TRBJ1-5; D unresolved. The CDR3 is 13 residues long. The germline CDR1 and CDR2 sequences are KGHSH and LQKENI. The V end lost 5 bases, the J end lost 5 bases, and 10 bases lay between the germline ends. The CDR3 nucleotides read TGTGCCAGCTCATCTAATCAGGATCAGCCCCAGCATTTT. This sequence encodes CASSSNQDQPQHF.

The V and J genes are TRBV7-2 and TRBJ2-6; D call uncertain. Per the germline V gene, CDR1 is SGHTA and CDR2 is FQGNSA. The CDR3 runs 15 residues. V was shortened by 5 bases and J by 1 base, with 9 bases between the two germline ends. CDR3: CASSPLSSGANVLTF. In DNA, the CDR3 is TGTGCCAGCAGCCCCCTAAGTTCTGGGGCCAACGTCCTGACTTTC.

Notes on this clone: Other DNA sequences from this sample encode an identical CDR3 as well. The rearrangement links TRBV6-1 to TRBJ1-5; 7 nucleotides agree with TRBD1. J gave up 5 bases and V 1 base, and 5 bases lay outside the gene matches. The length of the CDR3 is 15 residues. Germline V gene data show CDR1 as MNHNS and CDR2 as SASEGT. The CDR3 is CASSEGQGGHQPQHF. CDR3 DNA: TGTGCCAGCAGTGAAGGTCAGGGGGGCCATCAGCCCCAGCATTTT.

This rearrangement joins TRBV15 to TRBJ2-2; TRBD2 aligns across 15 bases. CDR1 and CDR2 from the germline V gene are LNHNV and YYDKDF (reference sequence). J was trimmed by 4 bases and V by 6 bases; bases with no gene match: 3. The CDR3 spans 16 residues. This chain's CDR3 is CATRGGLAGGTGELFF. As DNA, the CDR3 is TGTGCCACCAGAGGGGGACTAGCGGGGGGCACCGGGGAGCTGTTTTTT.

The chain has TRBV4-2 and TRBJ2-7; TRBD1 matches 8 bases. Germline assignment: CDR1 LGHNA and CDR2 YNFKEQ. There are 16 residues in the CDR3. V dropped 4 bases and J dropped 3; count of bases not matched to a gene: 11. CDR3 loop: CASSPVVGTGGYEQYF. In DNA, the CDR3 is TGTGCCAGCAGCCCGGTGGTCGGGACAGGTGGCTACGAGCAGTACTTC.

This clone was seen only a few times. The chain combines TRBV2 with TRBJ1-6, with D unclear. Germline loops: CDR1 SNHLY, CDR2 FYNNEI. CDR3 length: 14 amino acids. V was cut by 6 bases and J by 7 bases, with 13 bases left in between. CDR3 sequence: CASSRLGANSPLHF. The CDR3 region has the DNA TGTGCCAGCAGCCGATTAGGAGCGAATTCACCCCTCCACTTT.

This chain connects TRBV7-9 to TRBJ2-3; the match to TRBD2 covers 12 bases. There are 17 residues in the CDR3. V was clipped by 5 bases and J by 0 bases; unmatched bases: 6. Germline CDR1 reads SEHNR; CDR2 reads FQNEAQ (reference sequence). The CDR3 DNA reads as TGTGCCAGCAGCCCTTGGACTAGCGGGACTAGCACAGATACGCAGTATTTT. Translation: CASSPWTSGTSTDTQYF.

The gene calls are TRBV12-1 and TRBJ2-7; the D call in the table, TRBD1, was not verified against the DNA. TRBV12-1 is listed as a pseudogene. The CDR3 is 15 amino acids. The CDR3 bases are TGTGCCAGCAGCTTTCGGGGACAGGGGGTCTGGGAGCAGTACTTC. This codes for CASSFRGQGVWEQYF.

J is TRBJ2-1 and V is TRBV29-1; 10 bases fit TRBD1. The V and J ends lost 6 bases and 6 bases, in that order; junction bases with no gene match: 8. This CDR3 region has 14 residues. Germline V gene sequence: CDR1 SQVTM, CDR2 ANQGSEA. This CDR3 reads CSVDRGRSGNEQFF. In nucleotides, the CDR3 is TGCAGCGTCGACAGGGGGCGAAGTGGCAATGAGCAGTTCTTC.

This clone came up once. This CDR3 is CSLTRGTSGAYNEQFF. The CDR3 nucleotides are TGCAGCTTAACCAGGGGGACTAGCGGGGCGTACAATGAGCAGTTCTTC. This rearrangement joins TRBV29-1 to TRBJ2-1; 13 bases match TRBD2. CDR1 and CDR2 (germline): SQVTM, ANQGSEA. Unmatched junction bases numbered 11, after V lost 8 bases and J lost 4 bases. This CDR3 is built from 16 residues.

J is TRBJ2-7 and V is TRBV25-1; D call uncertain. The CDR3 sequence is 13 residues long. V gave up 5 bases and J gave up 5 bases, with 13 bases separating them. Germline CDR1 MGHDK, CDR2 SYGVNS. The CDR3: CASSMSPPDEQYF. Written as DNA, the CDR3 is TGTGCCAGCAGTATGTCTCCCCCGGACGAGCAGTACTTC.

This clone was picked up one time. V and J are TRBV3-1 (or the pseudogene TRBV3-2) and TRBJ1-1; D is uncertain. Germline V gives CDR1 LGHDT, CDR2 YNNKEL (reference sequence). This CDR3 is 14 amino acids long. V dropped 0 bases and J dropped 5 bases, with 10 bases sitting between them. The CDR3, as DNA: TGTGCCAGCAGCCAAGATGGAGGAGGGACTGAAGCTTTCTTT. Its translation is CASSQDGGGTEAFF.

This rearrangement joins TRBV5-1 to TRBJ2-1, with TRBD2 identical over 7 bases. The V and J ends lost 0 bases and 9 bases, in that order; junction bases with no gene match: 9. The CDR3 is 15 amino acids. Germline CDR1 SGHRS, CDR2 YFSETQ. The CDR3: CASSLDLAAKGEQFF. Written as DNA, the CDR3 is TGCGCCAGCAGCTTGGATCTAGCGGCTAAGGGTGAGCAGTTCTTC.

CDR3 region: CASSLEQGAYNEQFF. As DNA, the CDR3 is TGCGCCAGCAGCTTGGAACAGGGGGCGTACAATGAGCAGTTCTTC. The chain combines TRBV5-1 with TRBJ2-1, with 9 bases fitting TRBD1. CDR1 is SGHRS and CDR2 is YFSETQ in the germline V gene. The CDR3 is 15 amino acids. V shed 0 bases, J shed 4 bases, and the junction held 2 bases outside the gene matches. The whole variable domain, remainder taken from reference TRBV5-1 and TRBJ2-1, is KAGVTQTPRYLIKTRGQQVTLSCSPISGHRSVSWYQQTPGQGLQFLFEYFSETQRNKGNFPGRFSGRQFSNSRSEMNVSTLELGDSALYLCASSLEQGAYNEQFFGPGTRLTVL.

This chain links TRBV24-1 with TRBJ1-1; D call uncertain. Germline loops: CDR1 KGHDR, CDR2 SFDVKD. The CDR3 sequence is 12 residues long. Trimming stripped 1 base from V and 7 bases from J, with 6 bases between. The chain's CDR3 is CATSDFYGEAFF. In nucleotides, the CDR3 is TGTGCCACCAGTGATTTCTACGGTGAAGCTTTCTTT.

The J gene is TRBJ2-4, the V gene TRBV5-1, with TRBD2 as a possible D gene (5 bases). CDR3 length equals 14 residues. Germline V gene lookup returns CDR1 SGHRS and CDR2 YFSETQ. Trimming cost V 4 bases and J 1 base, with 9 bases left between them. As DNA, the CDR3 is TGCGCCAGCAGCAGGCGGGTGGCCAAAAACATTCAGTACTTC. The encoded protein is CASSRRVAKNIQYF. Complete variable domain (other parts from reference TRBV5-1 and TRBJ2-4): KAGVTQTPRYLIKTRGQQVTLSCSPISGHRSVSWYQQTPGQGLQFLFEYFSETQRNKGNFPGRFSGRQFSNSRSEMNVSTLELGDSALYLCASSRRVAKNIQYFGAGTRLSVL.

J is TRBJ2-7 and V is TRBV7-9; TRBD1 agrees at 8 bases. This CDR3 comprises 14 residues. Germline CDR1 reads SEHNR; CDR2 reads FQNEAQ (reference sequence). J lost 2 bases, V lost 5 bases, and 5 bases had no gene match. DNA of the CDR3: TGTGCCAGCAGCCCGAGGACAGGGACCTACGAGCAGTACTTC. This sequence encodes CASSPRTGTYEQYF.

The chain recombines TRBV27 with TRBJ2-1; 10 nucleotides match TRBD2. Germline trimming cut 6 bases from V and 5 bases from J; bases unmatched to any gene: 4. The germline gives CDR1 MNHEY, CDR2 SMNVEV (reference sequence). The CDR3 is 14 amino acids. CDR3 amino acids: CASRASGSNNEQFF. The DNA of the CDR3 is TGTGCCAGCAGGGCTAGCGGGAGCAACAATGAGCAGTTCTTC.

CDR3 DNA: TGTGCCAGTAGTATTGATGGGGCTTATCTTAGAAATGAGCAGTTCTTC. Translating gives CASSIDGAYLRNEQFF. This chain connects TRBV19 to TRBJ2-1; TRBD1 might be the D (5 bases). V shed 3 bases and J shed 7 bases, with 19 bases lying between them. The CDR3 sequence is 16 residues long. Germline CDR1 reads LNHDA; CDR2 reads SQIVND (reference sequence).

The chain is built from TRBV29-1 and TRBJ2-7, with D possibly matching TRBD1 (5 bases). Germline lookup yields CDR1 SQVTM and CDR2 ANQGSEA. This CDR3 has 14 residues. V lost 2 bases and J 6 bases, leaving 17 bases between the germline ends. CDR3 sequence reads: CSVEYSGRAPEQYF. CDR3 nucleotide sequence: TGCAGCGTTGAATATTCGGGCAGGGCACCCGAGCAGTACTTC.

The chain joins TRBV19 to TRBJ1-2; 8 nucleotides line up with TRBD1. V lost 3 bases to trimming and J lost 2 bases; unmatched junction nucleotides: 5. The CDR3 extends over 15 amino acids. Germline CDR1 and CDR2: LNHDA and SQIVND (reference sequence). CDR3 nucleotide sequence: TGTGCCAGTAGTATCAGGGACAGGCAAAACTATGGCTACACCTTC. Translation gives CASSIRDRQNYGYTF.

This clone was seen a single time. DNA for the CDR3: TGTGCCAGCAGTGAAGCTCAGGGTTCAACCGGGGAGCTGTTTTTT. It is translated as CASSEAQGSTGELFF. V is TRBV2 and J is TRBJ2-2; a possible D gene is TRBD1 (5 bases). Trimming took off 0 bases at V and 5 bases at J, with 10 bases between the two ends. CDR1 SNHLY and CDR2 FYNNEI come from the germline V gene. This CDR3 comprises 15 residues.

The chain is built from TRBV7-6 and TRBJ2-1, with TRBD1 as a possible D gene (6 bases). V lost 1 base and J 7 bases, leaving 17 bases between the germline ends. Germline CDR1 reads SGHVS; CDR2 reads FNYEAQ. The CDR3 extends over 16 amino acids. The CDR3 spells CASSLVLGTPGNEQFF. In nucleotides, the CDR3 is TGTGCCAGCAGCTTAGTTCTCGGGACACCGGGGAATGAGCAGTTCTTC.

This sequence joins TRBV19 and TRBJ1-2; 8 nucleotides agree with TRBD1. CDR1 LNHDA and CDR2 SQIVND come from the germline V gene (reference sequence). V shed 9 bases and J 4 bases; nucleotides not matched to a gene: 4. There are 12 residues in the CDR3. The CDR3 DNA is TGTGCCAGCCAGCAGGGGGCCTATGGCTACACCTTC. Its protein is CASQQGAYGYTF.